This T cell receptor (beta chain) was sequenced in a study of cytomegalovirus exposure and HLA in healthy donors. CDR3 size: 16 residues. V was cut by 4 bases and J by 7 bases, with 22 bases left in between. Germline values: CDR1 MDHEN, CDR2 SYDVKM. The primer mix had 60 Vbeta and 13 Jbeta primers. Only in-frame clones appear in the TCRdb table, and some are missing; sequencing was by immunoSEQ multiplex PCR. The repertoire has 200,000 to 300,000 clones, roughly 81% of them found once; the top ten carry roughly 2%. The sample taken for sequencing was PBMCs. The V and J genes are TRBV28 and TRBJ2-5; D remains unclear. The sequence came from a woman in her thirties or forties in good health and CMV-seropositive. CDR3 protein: CASSSPETARVGTQYF. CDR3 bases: TGTGCCAGCAGTTCCCCCGAGACTGCCCGGGTGGGGACCCAGTACTTC.